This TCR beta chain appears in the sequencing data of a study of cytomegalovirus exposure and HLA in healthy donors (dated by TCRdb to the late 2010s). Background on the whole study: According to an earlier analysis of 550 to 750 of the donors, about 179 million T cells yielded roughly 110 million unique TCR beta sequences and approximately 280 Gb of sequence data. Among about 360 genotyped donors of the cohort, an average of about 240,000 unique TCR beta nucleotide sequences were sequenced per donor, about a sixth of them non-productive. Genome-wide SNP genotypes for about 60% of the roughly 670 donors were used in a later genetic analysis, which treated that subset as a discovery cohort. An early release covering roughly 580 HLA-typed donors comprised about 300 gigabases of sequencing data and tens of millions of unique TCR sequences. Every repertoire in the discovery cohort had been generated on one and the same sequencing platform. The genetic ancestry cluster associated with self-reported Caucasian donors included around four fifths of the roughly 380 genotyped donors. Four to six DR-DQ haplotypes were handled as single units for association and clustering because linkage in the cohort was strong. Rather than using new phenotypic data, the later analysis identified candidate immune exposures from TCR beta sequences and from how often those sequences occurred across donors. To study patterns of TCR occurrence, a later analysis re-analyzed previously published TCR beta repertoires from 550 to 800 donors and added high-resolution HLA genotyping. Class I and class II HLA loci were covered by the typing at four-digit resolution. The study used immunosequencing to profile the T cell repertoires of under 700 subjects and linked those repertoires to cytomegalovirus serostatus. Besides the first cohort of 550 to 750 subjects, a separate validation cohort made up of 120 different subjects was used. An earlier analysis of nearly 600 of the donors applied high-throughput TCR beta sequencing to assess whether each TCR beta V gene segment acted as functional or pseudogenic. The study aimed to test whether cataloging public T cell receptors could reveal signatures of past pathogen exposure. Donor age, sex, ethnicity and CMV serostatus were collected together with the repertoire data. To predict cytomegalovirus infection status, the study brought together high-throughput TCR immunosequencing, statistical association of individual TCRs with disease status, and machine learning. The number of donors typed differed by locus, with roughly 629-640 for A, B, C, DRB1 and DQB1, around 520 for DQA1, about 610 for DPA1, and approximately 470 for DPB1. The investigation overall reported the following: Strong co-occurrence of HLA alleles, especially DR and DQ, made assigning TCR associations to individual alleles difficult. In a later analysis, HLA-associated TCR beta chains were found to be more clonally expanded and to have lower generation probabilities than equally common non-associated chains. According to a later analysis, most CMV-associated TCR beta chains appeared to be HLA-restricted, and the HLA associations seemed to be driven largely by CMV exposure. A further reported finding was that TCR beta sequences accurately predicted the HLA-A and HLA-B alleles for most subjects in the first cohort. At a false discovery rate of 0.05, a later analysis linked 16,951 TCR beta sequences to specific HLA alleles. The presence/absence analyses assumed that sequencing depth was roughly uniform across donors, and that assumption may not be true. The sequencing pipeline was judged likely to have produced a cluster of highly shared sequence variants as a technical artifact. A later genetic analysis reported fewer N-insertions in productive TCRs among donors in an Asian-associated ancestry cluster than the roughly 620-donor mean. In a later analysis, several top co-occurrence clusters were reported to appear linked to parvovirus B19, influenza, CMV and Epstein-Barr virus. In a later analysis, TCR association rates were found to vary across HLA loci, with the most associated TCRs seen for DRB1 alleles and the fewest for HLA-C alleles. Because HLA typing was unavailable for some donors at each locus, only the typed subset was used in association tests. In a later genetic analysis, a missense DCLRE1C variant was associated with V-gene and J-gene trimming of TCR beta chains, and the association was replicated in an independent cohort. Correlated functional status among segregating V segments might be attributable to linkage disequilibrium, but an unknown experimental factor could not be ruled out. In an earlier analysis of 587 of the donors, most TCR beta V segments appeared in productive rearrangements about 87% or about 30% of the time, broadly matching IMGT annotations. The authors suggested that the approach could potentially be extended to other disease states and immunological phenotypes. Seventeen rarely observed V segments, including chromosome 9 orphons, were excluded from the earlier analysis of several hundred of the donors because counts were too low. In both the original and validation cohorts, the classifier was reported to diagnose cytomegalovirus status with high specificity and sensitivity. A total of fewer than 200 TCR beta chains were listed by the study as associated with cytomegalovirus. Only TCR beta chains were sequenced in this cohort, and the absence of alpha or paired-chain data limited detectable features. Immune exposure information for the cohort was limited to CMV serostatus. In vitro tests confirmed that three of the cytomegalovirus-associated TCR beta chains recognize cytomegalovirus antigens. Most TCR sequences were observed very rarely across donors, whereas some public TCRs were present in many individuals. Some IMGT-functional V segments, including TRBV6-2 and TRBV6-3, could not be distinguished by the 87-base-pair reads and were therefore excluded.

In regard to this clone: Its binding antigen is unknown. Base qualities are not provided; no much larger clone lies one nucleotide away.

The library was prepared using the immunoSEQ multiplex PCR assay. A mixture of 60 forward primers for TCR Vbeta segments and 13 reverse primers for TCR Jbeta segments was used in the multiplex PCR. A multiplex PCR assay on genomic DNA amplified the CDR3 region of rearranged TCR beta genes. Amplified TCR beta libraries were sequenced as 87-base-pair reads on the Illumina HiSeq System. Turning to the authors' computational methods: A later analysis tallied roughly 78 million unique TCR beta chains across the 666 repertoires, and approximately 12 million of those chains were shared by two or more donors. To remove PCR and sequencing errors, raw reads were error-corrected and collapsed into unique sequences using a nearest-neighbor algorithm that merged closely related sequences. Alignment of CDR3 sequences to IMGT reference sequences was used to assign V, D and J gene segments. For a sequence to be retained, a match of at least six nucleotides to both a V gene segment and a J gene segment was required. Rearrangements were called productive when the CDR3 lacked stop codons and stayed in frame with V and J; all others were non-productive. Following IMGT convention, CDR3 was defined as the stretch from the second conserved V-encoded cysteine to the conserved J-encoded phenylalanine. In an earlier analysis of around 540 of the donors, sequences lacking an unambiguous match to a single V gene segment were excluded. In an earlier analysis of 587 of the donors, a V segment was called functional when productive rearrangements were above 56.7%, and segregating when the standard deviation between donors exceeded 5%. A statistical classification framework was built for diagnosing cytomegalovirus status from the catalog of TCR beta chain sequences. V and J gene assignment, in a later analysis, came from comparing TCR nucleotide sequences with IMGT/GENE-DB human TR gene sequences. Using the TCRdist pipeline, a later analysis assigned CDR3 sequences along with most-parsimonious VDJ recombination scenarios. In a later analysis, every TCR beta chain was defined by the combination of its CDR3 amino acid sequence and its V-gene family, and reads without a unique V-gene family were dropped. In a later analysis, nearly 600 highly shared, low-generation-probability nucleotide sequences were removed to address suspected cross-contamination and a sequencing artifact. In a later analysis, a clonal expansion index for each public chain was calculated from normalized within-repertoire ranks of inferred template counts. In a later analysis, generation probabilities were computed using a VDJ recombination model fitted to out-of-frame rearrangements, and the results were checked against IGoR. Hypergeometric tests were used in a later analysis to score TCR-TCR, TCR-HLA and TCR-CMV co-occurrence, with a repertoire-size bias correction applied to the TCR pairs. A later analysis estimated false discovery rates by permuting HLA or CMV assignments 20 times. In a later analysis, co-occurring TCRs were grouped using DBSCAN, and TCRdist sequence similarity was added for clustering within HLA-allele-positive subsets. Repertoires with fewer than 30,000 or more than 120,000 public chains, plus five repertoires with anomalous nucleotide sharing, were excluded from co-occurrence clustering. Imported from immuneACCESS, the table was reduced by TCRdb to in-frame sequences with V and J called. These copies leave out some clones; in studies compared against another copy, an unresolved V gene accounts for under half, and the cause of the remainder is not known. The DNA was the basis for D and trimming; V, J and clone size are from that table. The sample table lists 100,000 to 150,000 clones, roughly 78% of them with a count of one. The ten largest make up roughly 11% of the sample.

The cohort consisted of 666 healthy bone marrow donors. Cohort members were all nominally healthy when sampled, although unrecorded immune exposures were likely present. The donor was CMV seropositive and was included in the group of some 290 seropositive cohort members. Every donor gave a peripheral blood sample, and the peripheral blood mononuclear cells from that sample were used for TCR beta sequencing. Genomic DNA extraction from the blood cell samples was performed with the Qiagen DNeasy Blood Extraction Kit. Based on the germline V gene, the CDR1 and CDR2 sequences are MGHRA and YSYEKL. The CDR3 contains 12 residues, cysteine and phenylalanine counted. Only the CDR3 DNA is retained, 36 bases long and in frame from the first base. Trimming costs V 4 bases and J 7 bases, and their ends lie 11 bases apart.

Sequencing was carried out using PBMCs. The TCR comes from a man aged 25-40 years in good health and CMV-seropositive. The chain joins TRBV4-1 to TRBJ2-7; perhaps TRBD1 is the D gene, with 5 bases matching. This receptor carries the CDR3 CASSLPQGEQYF. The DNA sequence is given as TGCGCCAGCAGCCTCCCCCAGGGAGAGCAGTACTTC.